The clone carrying this T cell receptor (beta chain) was found a few times. This sample was taken from a study of neoadjuvant anti-PD-1 for oral cavity cancer. Overall study context: Patients mostly received three to four biweekly nivolumab doses at 3 mg/kg before surgery.

Germline CDR1 is MNHEY and CDR2 is SMNVEV (reference sequence). The CDR3 sequence is 14 residues long. V shed 5 bases and J 4 bases; nucleotides not matched to a gene: 5. Measured with immunoSEQ multiplex PCR; TCRdb has only the in-frame clones, and not every one. This repertoire shows about 62,000 clones, 70% to 85% found once; its top ten account for roughly 2.6%. The sample was PBMCs, taken before nivolumab (anti-PD-1) treatment. The TCR sequence derives from a person aged 40 to 85 with oral cavity squamous cell carcinoma. The chain uses TRBV27 and TRBJ1-1, with 9 bases aligning to TRBD1. This chain's CDR3 is CASSQRQGVTEAFF. The CDR3 DNA is TGTGCCAGCAGTCAGAGACAGGGGGTCACTGAAGCTTTCTTT.